Detailed here is one T cell receptor (beta chain). These data are taken from a study of radiotherapy plus CTLA-4 blockade in lung cancer. TCRdb keeps only in-frame clones here, not all; method: immunoSEQ multiplex PCR. The sample holds about 82,000 clones; around 72% are singletons and the top ten take about 14%. CDR1 is LGHNA and CDR2 is YNFKEQ in the germline V gene. The CDR3 has 14 residues. The chain combines TRBV4-2 with TRBJ2-5, with a possible D match to TRBD1 (6 bases). The J call is in doubt because the DNA end fits TRBJ2-7 better. The sequence came from a human donor with non-small cell lung cancer that progressed on radiotherapy plus ipilimumab. The starting material was peripheral blood, obtained from a patient treated with radiotherapy plus ipilimumab. The CDR3 here is CASSHITGTDEQYF. CDR3 bases: TGTGCCAGCAGCCATATAACAGGGACCGACGAGCAGTACTTC.